The 31 T cell receptor beta chains below were found in one sample sequenced in a study of blood T cell repertoires in COVID-19. The method was immunoSEQ multiplex PCR; TCRdb's version includes in-frame clones alone and lacks a portion of them. This table holds over 150,000 clones, 75% to 90% found once. Source material: PBMCs or T cells enriched from blood (not recorded which). The origin of the receptors is a man aged 35 to 55 who had recovered from COVID-19.

In this sample, this clone turned up many times. The same CDR3 can be traced to other DNA sequences in this sample. This chain connects TRBV9 to TRBJ2-3; 12 bases match TRBD2. Germline-derived CDR1 and CDR2 are SGDLS and YYNGEE. Unmatched junction bases numbered 3, after V lost 4 bases and J lost 0 bases. The CDR3 is 16 residues long. The CDR3 loop reads CASSPLAGGSTDTQYF. The CDR3 nucleotides are TGTGCCAGCAGCCCTCTAGCGGGGGGGAGCACAGATACGCAGTATTTT.

The gene calls are TRBV30 and TRBJ2-3, with 7 bases fitting TRBD2. The CDR3 extends over 11 amino acids. Germline lookup yields CDR1 GTSNPN and CDR2 SVGIG (reference sequence). With V trimmed by 5 bases and J by 7 bases, 3 bases remained unmatched. CDR3 nucleotide sequence: TGTGCCTGGTTGGGGGGGAATACGCAGTATTTT. Protein: CAWLGGNTQYF.

V and J are TRBV27 and TRBJ1-1, with TRBD1 as a possible D gene (5 bases). The V end lost 6 bases, the J end lost 7 bases, and 15 bases lay between the germline ends. This CDR3 has 13 amino acids. From germline, CDR1 is MNHEY and CDR2 SMNVEV (reference sequence). CDR3 protein: CASRAGRPSEAFF. DNA of the CDR3: TGTGCCAGCAGGGCGGGACGGCCAAGTGAAGCTTTCTTT.

This chain uses TRBV28 with TRBJ2-1; the D gene is possibly TRBD2 (5 bases). The CDR3 contains 12 residues. With 7 bases removed from V and 7 bases from J, the gap between germline ends came to 11 bases. CDR1 is MDHEN and CDR2 is SYDVKM in the germline V gene. CDR3 loop: CASKTGMNEQFF. CDR3 in DNA: TGTGCCAGCAAGACGGGGATGAATGAGCAGTTCTTC.

The rearrangement links TRBV27 to TRBJ1-5, with a weak D call TRBD1 (5 bases). V lost 0 bases, J lost 6 bases, and 18 bases lay in between. Germline assignment: CDR1 MNHEY and CDR2 SMNVEV (reference sequence). This CDR3 is 17 amino acids long. CDR3 DNA: TGTGCCAGCAGTTTATCGGCGGATCCAGGGTCTAGTCAGCCCCAGCATTTT. Translating it yields CASSLSADPGSSQPQHF.

This chain uses TRBV19 with TRBJ2-7; no clear D gene. There are 16 residues in the CDR3. Trimming pared 5 bases from V and 4 bases from J, leaving 21 bases between. The germline CDR1 and CDR2 sequences are LNHDA and SQIVND (reference sequence). The CDR3 sequence: CASSPSGGQPGYEQYF. The CDR3 nucleotides read TGTGCCAGTAGTCCCTCTGGTGGGCAGCCTGGGTACGAGCAGTACTTC.

The J gene is TRBJ1-2, the V gene TRBV5-1; 10 nucleotides match TRBD1. This CDR3 spans 17 amino acids. Trimming at V came to 1 base and at J to 0 bases, leaving 6 bases not matched to a gene. CDR1 SGHRS and CDR2 YFSETQ come from the germline V gene. The CDR3 DNA sequence: TGCGCCAGCAGCTTGTCTGTCGGGACAGGGGCTAACTATGGCTACACCTTC. It yields the protein CASSLSVGTGANYGYTF.

The chain uses TRBV19 and TRBJ2-7; perhaps TRBD1 as D (6 bases). V lost 0 bases to trimming and J lost 4 bases, with 22 bases between them. This CDR3 has 18 amino acids. Per germline, CDR1 LNHDA and CDR2 SQIVND (reference sequence). CDR3 coding DNA: TGTGCCAGTAGTATAGAACCCGCCGGCCAGGGGAGAGGATACGAGCAGTACTTC. Translation: CASSIEPAGQGRGYEQYF.

This clone was observed a few times. The chain combines TRBV2 with TRBJ1-6; D is unclear. The CDR3 has 13 amino acids. V shed 8 bases and J shed 7 bases, with 12 bases lying between them. CDR1 and CDR2 (germline): SNHLY, FYNNEI. Written as DNA, the CDR3 is TGTGCCAGCTACGAGTCGGTGAATTCACCCCTCCACTTT. Translating gives CASYESVNSPLHF.

The V and J genes are TRBV7-2 and TRBJ1-2; D is undetermined. Germline V gives CDR1 SGHTA, CDR2 FQGNSA. Deletions cut 1 base from V and 5 bases from J, with 11 bases between. The CDR3 has 14 amino acids. This CDR3 is CASSLESAGYGYTF. CDR3 bases: TGTGCCAGCAGCTTAGAATCTGCGGGGTATGGCTACACCTTC.

The chain joins TRBV28 to TRBJ2-7, with 14 bases that match TRBD2. Trimming cost V 5 bases and J 4 bases; bases outside gene matches: 7. The CDR3 contains 16 residues. Germline-derived CDR1 and CDR2 are MDHEN and SYDVKM. CDR3 region: CASSQPGLAGVYEQYF. CDR3 DNA: TGTGCCAGCAGTCAACCGGGACTAGCGGGGGTATACGAGCAGTACTTC.

The chain is built from TRBV7-3 and TRBJ2-6; 9 positions match TRBD1. The CDR3 extends over 19 amino acids. Germline trimming cut 3 bases from V and 1 base from J; bases unmatched to any gene: 10. CDR1 is SGHTA and CDR2 is FQGTGA in the germline V gene. The chain's CDR3 is CASSFQPPGQGSGANVLTF. The CDR3 bases are TGTGCCAGCAGCTTTCAACCTCCGGGACAGGGATCTGGGGCCAACGTCCTGACTTTC.

The V and J genes are TRBV7-3 and TRBJ1-6; D unclear. The CDR3 length is 14 residues. Germline V CDR1 and CDR2: SGHTA, FQGTGA. V was pared by 5 bases and J by 7 bases, with 12 bases between. The CDR3 sequence is CASSPLFFNSPLHF. CDR3 DNA sequence: TGTGCCAGCAGCCCCCTCTTCTTCAATTCACCCCTCCACTTT.

The V call is TRBV13, the J call TRBJ2-3; tentatively, D is TRBD2 (6 bases). The V and J ends lost 5 bases and 3 bases respectively, with 18 bases between them. Per germline, CDR1 PRHDT and CDR2 FYEKMQ (reference sequence). There are 16 residues in the CDR3. In DNA, the CDR3 is TGTGCCAGCAGCCCGGGTTGGGGAGGTCTAACAGATACGCAGTATTTT. It translates to CASSPGWGGLTDTQYF. Supplemented by reference TRBV13 and TRBJ2-3, the full variable domain reads AAGVIQSPRHLIKEKRETATLKCYPIPRHDTVYWYQQGPGQDPQFLISFYEKMQSDKGSIPDRFSAQQFSDYHSELNMSSLELGDSALYFCASSPGWGGLTDTQYFGPGTRLTVL.

This CDR3 reads CASSPSQGRNEKLFF. In DNA form, the CDR3 reads TGTGCCAGCAGCCCCTCGCAGGGTCGAAATGAAAAACTGTTTTTT. The V call is TRBV6-5, the J call TRBJ1-4, with TRBD1 as a possible D gene (5 bases). Germline CDR1 MNHEY, CDR2 SVGAGI. Trimming removed 6 bases at V and 5 bases at J, with 16 bases between. CDR3 length equals 15 residues.

The J gene is TRBJ1-2, the V gene TRBV5-1; TRBD1 matches 11 bases. CDR3 size: 17 residues. Germline V CDR1 and CDR2: SGHRS, YFSETQ. J lost 5 bases, V lost 4 bases, and 13 bases had no gene match. The CDR3 DNA follows: TGCGCCAGCAGCCATACACCCGGGACAGGGGGGGGGTATGGCTACACCTTC. Residues: CASSHTPGTGGGYGYTF. Full variable domain (rest looked up from reference TRBV5-1 and TRBJ1-2): KAGVTQTPRYLIKTRGQQVTLSCSPISGHRSVSWYQQTPGQGLQFLFEYFSETQRNKGNFPGRFSGRQFSNSRSEMNVSTLELGDSALYLCASSHTPGTGGGYGYTFGSGTRLTVV.

The V gene is TRBV3-1 (or the pseudogene TRBV3-2), the J gene TRBJ1-2; 10 bases are a match to TRBD1. V lost 3 bases, J lost 10 bases, and 11 bases stayed unmatched. The CDR3 is 15 amino acids. Per the germline V gene, CDR1 is LGHDT and CDR2 is YNNKEL (reference sequence). CDR3 amino acids: CASSHLGQGLDSYTF. CDR3 DNA sequence: TGTGCCAGCAGCCATCTGGGACAGGGGCTAGACTCCTACACCTTC.

The V and J genes are TRBV9 and TRBJ1-4; perhaps TRBD1 as D (6 bases). Germline V gene lookup returns CDR1 SGDLS and CDR2 YYNGEE. V lost 4 bases and J 4 bases, leaving 14 bases between the germline ends. CDR3 length equals 15 residues. Here the CDR3 DNA reads TGTGCCAGCAGCCCGTCCTGGACAGTTAATGAAAAACTGTTTTTT. Translating it yields CASSPSWTVNEKLFF.

The CDR3 nucleotides read TGTGCCAGCAGCCAAAGACAGGGGGCTGGTGGCTACACCTTC. This sequence encodes CASSQRQGAGGYTF. This chain links TRBV3-1 (or the pseudogene TRBV3-2) with TRBJ1-2; 10 bases line up with TRBD1. The V segment lost 2 bases and the J segment 7 bases; nucleotides outside the gene matches: 4. The CDR3 totals 14 residues. CDR1 and CDR2 (germline): LGHDT, YNNKEL (reference sequence).

This sequence joins TRBV6-4 and TRBJ2-3; D is undetermined. Trimming pared 6 bases from V and 4 bases from J, leaving 8 bases between. Germline lookup yields CDR1 MRHNA and CDR2 SNTAGT. The CDR3 loop spans 12 amino acids. In DNA, the CDR3 is TGTGCCAGCAGCCCTGGCTCAGATACGCAGTATTTT. Residues: CASSPGSDTQYF.

This chain's CDR3 is CASSARQGYTGELFF. The CDR3 DNA reads as TGCGCCAGCAGCGCAAGACAGGGCTACACCGGGGAGCTGTTTTTT. This chain uses TRBV5-1 with TRBJ2-2; 7 positions agree with TRBD1. The germline gives CDR1 SGHRS, CDR2 YFSETQ. J gave up 3 bases and V 4 bases, and 6 bases lay outside the gene matches. CDR3 length: 15 amino acids. Looking up the rest from reference TRBV5-1 and TRBJ2-2 gives the full variable domain: KAGVTQTPRYLIKTRGQQVTLSCSPISGHRSVSWYQQTPGQGLQFLFEYFSETQRNKGNFPGRFSGRQFSNSRSEMNVSTLELGDSALYLCASSARQGYTGELFFGEGSRLTVL.

The chain is built from TRBV24-1 and TRBJ2-5; tentative D call: TRBD1 (5 bases). The germline V and J ends were trimmed by 4 bases and 4 bases, with 15 bases remaining between them. The germline CDR1 and CDR2 sequences are KGHDR and SFDVKD. The CDR3 has 15 residues. CDR3 residues: CATSEGRAARETQYF. The CDR3 nucleotides are TGTGCCACCAGTGAGGGCAGGGCGGCCAGAGAGACCCAGTACTTC.

The J gene is TRBJ1-2, the V gene TRBV11-2; 9 positions agree with TRBD1. The V gene's germline CDR1 is SGHAT and CDR2 FQNNGV. With V trimmed by 0 bases and J by 4 bases, 6 bases remained unmatched. The CDR3 contains 16 residues. The CDR3 sequence: CASSLEGQGGSYGYTF. The CDR3 DNA reads as TGTGCCAGCAGCTTAGAGGGACAGGGTGGGTCCTATGGCTACACCTTC.

The rearrangement links TRBV15 to TRBJ1-1, with a tentative D call TRBD1 (6 bases). This CDR3 contains 13 residues. Germline values: CDR1 LNHNV, CDR2 YYDKDF (reference sequence). The V and J ends lost 3 bases and 8 bases respectively, with 13 bases between them. The DNA of the CDR3 is TGTGCCACCAGCAGCCTGACAGGTACCGAAGCTTTCTTT. It translates to CATSSLTGTEAFF.

This CDR3 reads CAWTHGTYEQYF. DNA of the CDR3: TGTGCCTGGACCCACGGGACCTACGAGCAGTACTTC. The V and J genes are TRBV30 and TRBJ2-7; possibly TRBD2 for D (5 bases). This CDR3 has 12 residues. Trimming stripped 4 bases from V and 2 bases from J, with 9 bases between. The V gene's germline CDR1 is GTSNPN and CDR2 SVGIG (reference sequence).

This chain connects TRBV28 to TRBJ2-7; perhaps TRBD2 as D (6 bases). This CDR3 is 13 amino acids long. V lost 2 bases and J 6 bases, leaving 11 bases between the germline ends. Germline V gene data show CDR1 as MDHEN and CDR2 as SYDVKM. The CDR3 reads CASSLNWGGEQYF. In nucleotides, the CDR3 is TGTGCCAGCAGTTTAAATTGGGGAGGCGAGCAGTACTTC.

The gene calls are TRBV28 and TRBJ2-7; D gene ambiguous. V shed 2 bases and J shed 4 bases, with 6 bases lying between them. The CDR3 has 12 residues. Germline V lookup: CDR1 MDHEN, CDR2 SYDVKM. The DNA of the CDR3 is TGTGCCAGCAGTTTACCCGGGTACGAGCAGTACTTC. It encodes CASSLPGYEQYF.

The gene calls are TRBV29-1 and TRBJ2-1, with 7 positions matching TRBD1. V lost 0 bases, J lost 3 bases, and 5 bases stayed unmatched. The CDR3 has 15 amino acids. Germline lookup yields CDR1 SQVTM and CDR2 ANQGSEA. The CDR3 DNA sequence: TGCAGCGTTGAAGATCGAGGACAGGACTACAATGAGCAGTTCTTC. It codes for CSVEDRGQDYNEQFF.

The chain has TRBV5-1 and TRBJ2-2, with D hard to call. Germline V gives CDR1 SGHRS, CDR2 YFSETQ. The length of the CDR3 is 12 residues. Trimming took 5 bases from V and 1 from J, leaving 3 bases between them. The CDR3 protein is CASSQNTGELFF. CDR3 in DNA: TGCGCCAGCAGTCAGAACACCGGGGAGCTGTTTTTT. The whole variable domain, remainder taken from reference TRBV5-1 and TRBJ2-2, is KAGVTQTPRYLIKTRGQQVTLSCSPISGHRSVSWYQQTPGQGLQFLFEYFSETQRNKGNFPGRFSGRQFSNSRSEMNVSTLELGDSALYLCASSQNTGELFFGEGSRLTVL.

V is TRBV20-1 and J is TRBJ1-1; a weak D match, TRBD1 (5 bases). The CDR3 consists of 11 residues. V dropped 3 bases and J dropped 7 bases, with 9 bases sitting between them. CDR1 is DFQATT, CDR2 SNEGSKA, per germline (reference sequence). CDR3 amino acids: CSARIGVEAFF. Written as DNA, the CDR3 is TGCAGTGCTAGGATAGGGGTTGAAGCTTTCTTT.

This clone was recorded once. V usage is TRBV9 and J usage is TRBJ2-2, with 7 bases matching TRBD1. Trimming cost V 3 bases and J 1 base; bases outside gene matches: 3. The germline V gene has CDR1 SGDLS and CDR2 YYNGEE. There are 15 residues in the CDR3. CDR3 residues: CASSAGTVNTGELFF. CDR3 nucleotides: TGTGCCAGCAGCGCCGGGACAGTGAACACCGGGGAGCTGTTTTTT.